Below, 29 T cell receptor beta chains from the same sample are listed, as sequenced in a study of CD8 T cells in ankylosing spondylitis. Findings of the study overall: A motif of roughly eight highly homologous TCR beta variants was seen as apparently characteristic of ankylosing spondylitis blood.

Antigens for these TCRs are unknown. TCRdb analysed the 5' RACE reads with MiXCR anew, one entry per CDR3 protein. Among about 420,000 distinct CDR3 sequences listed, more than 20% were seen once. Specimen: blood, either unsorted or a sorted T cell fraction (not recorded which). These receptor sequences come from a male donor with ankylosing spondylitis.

CDR3 coding DNA: TGTGCCAGCAGGTCGACAGGGGTAGATCAGCCCCAGCATTTT. Its translation is CASRSTGVDQPQHF. The chain joins TRBV28 to TRBJ1-5; 8 positions match TRBD1. With 6 bases clipped from V and 5 bases from J, the junction kept 6 bases outside the gene matches. The V gene's germline CDR1 is MDHEN and CDR2 SYDVKM. The CDR3 extends over 14 amino acids.

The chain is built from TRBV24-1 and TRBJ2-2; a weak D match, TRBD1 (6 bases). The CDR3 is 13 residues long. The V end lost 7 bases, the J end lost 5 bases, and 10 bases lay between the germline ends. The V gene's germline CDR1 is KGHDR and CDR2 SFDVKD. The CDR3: CATRKTGTGELFF. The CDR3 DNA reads TGTGCCACCAGAAAAACAGGGACCGGGGAGCTGTTTTTT.

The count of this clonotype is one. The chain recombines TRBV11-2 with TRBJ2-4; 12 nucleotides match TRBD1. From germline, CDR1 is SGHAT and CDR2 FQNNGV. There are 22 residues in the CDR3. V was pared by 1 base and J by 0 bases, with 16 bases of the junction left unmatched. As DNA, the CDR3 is TGTGCCAGCAGCTTAGTTCGGGACAGGGGGCGTAATTCCCCTCTAGCCAAAAACATTCAGTACTTC. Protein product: CASSLVRDRGRNSPLAKNIQYF.

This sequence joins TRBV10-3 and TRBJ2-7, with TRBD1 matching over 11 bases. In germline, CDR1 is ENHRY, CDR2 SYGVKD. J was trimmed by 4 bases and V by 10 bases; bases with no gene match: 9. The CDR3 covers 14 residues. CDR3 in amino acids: CATGQGAWGYEQYF. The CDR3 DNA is TGTGCCACCGGACAGGGGGCGTGGGGGTACGAGCAGTACTTC.

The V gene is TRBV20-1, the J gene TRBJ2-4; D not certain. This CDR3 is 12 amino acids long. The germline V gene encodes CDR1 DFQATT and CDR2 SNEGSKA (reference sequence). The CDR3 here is CSADLAKNIQYF. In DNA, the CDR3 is TGCAGCGCAGACCTAGCCAAAAACATTCAGTACTTC.

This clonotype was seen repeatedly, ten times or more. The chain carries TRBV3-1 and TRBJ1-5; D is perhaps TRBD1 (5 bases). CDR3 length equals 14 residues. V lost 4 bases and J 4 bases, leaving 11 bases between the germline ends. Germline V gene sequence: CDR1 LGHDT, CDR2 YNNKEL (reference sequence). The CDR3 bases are TGTGCCAGCAGCCCGAGGGGAGGTAATCAGCCCCAGCATTTT. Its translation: CASSPRGGNQPQHF.

The DNA of the CDR3 is TGTGCCAGCAGTGATCAAGCGCTCAGCACAGATACGCAGTATTTT. Amino acid sequence: CASSDQALSTDTQYF. The rearrangement links TRBV2 to TRBJ2-3, with unresolved D. The CDR3 is made up of 15 amino acids. Germline CDR1 reads SNHLY; CDR2 reads FYNNEI. V dropped 3 bases and J dropped 0 bases, with 10 bases sitting between them.

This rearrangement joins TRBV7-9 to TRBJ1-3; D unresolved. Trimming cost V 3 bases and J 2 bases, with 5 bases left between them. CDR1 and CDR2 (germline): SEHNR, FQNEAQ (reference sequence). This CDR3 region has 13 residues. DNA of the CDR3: TGTGCCAGCAGCTTCGGGGCTGGAAACACCATATATTTT. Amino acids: CASSFGAGNTIYF.

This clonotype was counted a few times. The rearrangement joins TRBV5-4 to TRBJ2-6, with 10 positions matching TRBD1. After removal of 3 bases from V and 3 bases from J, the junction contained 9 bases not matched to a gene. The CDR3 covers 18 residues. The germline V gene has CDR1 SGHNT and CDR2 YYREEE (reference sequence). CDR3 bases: TGTGCCAGCAGCTCCAGACAGGGGGCGCCTGTTGGGGCCAACGTCCTGACTTTC. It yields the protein CASSSRQGAPVGANVLTF. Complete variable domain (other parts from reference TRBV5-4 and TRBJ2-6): ETGVTQSPTHLIKTRGQQVTLRCSSQSGHNTVSWYQQALGQGPQFIFQYYREEENGRGNFPPRFSGLQFPNYSSELNVNALELDDSALYLCASSSRQGAPVGANVLTFGAGSRLTVL.

The CDR3 is CASSLWGLADNEQFF. The CDR3 nucleotides read TGTGCCAGCAGTTTATGGGGACTAGCGGACAATGAGCAGTTCTTC. The genes are TRBV12-3 or TRBV12-4 and TRBJ2-1; 11 nucleotides line up with TRBD2. The V segment lost 2 bases and the J segment 5 bases; nucleotides outside the gene matches: 2. The CDR3 totals 15 residues.

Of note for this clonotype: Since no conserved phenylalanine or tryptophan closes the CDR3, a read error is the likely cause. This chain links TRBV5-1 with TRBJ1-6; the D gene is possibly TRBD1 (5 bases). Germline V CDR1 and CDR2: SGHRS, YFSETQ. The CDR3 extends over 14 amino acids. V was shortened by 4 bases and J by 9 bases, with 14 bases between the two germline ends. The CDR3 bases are TGCGCCAGCAGCACGGACGGGACGGGTTCACCCCTCCACCTT. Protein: CASSTDGTGSPLHL.

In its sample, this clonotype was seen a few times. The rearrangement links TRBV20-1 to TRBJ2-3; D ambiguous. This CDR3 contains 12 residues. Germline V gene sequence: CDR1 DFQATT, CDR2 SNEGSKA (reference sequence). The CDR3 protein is CPESTSTDTQYF. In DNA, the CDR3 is TGCCCAGAATCTACTAGCACAGATACGCAGTATTTT.

Written as DNA, the CDR3 is TGCAGTGCCCCTGGTGTGTCAGATACGCAGTATTTT. It is translated as CSAPGVSDTQYF. The chain recombines TRBV20-1 with TRBJ2-3; no clear D gene. Trimming pared 6 bases from V and 4 bases from J, leaving 11 bases between. Germline CDR1 DFQATT, CDR2 SNEGSKA (reference sequence). The CDR3 contains 12 residues.

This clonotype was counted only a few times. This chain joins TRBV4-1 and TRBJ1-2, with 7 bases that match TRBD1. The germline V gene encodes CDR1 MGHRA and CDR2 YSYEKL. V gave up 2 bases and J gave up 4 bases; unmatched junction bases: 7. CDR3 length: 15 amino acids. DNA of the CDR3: TGCGCCAGCAGCCAACTGAGGACAGGAGGCTATGGCTACACCTTC. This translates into CASSQLRTGGYGYTF.

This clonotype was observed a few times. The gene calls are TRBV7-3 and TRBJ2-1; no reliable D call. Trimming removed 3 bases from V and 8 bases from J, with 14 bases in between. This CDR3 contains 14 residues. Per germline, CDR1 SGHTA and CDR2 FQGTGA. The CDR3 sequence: CASSLGSAHHEQFF. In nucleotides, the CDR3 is TGTGCCAGCAGCTTGGGTTCAGCTCACCATGAGCAGTTCTTC.

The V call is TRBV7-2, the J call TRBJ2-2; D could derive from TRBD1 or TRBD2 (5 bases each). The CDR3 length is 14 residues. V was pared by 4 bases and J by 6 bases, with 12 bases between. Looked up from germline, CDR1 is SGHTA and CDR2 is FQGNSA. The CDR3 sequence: CASSSGPRAGELFF. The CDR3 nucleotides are TGTGCCAGCAGCTCGGGACCACGCGCCGGGGAGCTGTTTTTT.

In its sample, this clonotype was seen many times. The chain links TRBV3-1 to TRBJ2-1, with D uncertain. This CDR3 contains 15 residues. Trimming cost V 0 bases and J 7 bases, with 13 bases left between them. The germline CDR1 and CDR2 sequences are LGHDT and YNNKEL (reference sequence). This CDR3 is CASSQDRLGWNEQFF. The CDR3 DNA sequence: TGTGCCAGCAGCCAAGATAGGCTGGGGTGGAATGAGCAGTTCTTC.

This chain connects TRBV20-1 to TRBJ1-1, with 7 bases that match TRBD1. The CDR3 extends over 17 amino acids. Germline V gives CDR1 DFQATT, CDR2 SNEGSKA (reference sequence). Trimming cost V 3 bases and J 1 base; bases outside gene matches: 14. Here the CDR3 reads CSARGRQGRLGNTEAFF. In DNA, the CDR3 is TGCAGTGCTAGGGGTAGACAGGGCCGCTTAGGGAACACTGAAGCTTTCTTT.

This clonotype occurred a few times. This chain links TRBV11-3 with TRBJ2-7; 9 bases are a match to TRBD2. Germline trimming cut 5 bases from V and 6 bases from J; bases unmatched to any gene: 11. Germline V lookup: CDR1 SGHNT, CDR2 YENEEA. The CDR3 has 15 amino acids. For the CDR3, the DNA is TGTGCCAGCAGCCGGCGGGGGGGCGAGGTCGGCGAGCAGTACTTC. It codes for CASSRRGGEVGEQYF.

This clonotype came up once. The CDR3 bases are TGTGCCAGCAGCGTCCCCGGCAACTATGGCTACACCTTC. Its translation: CASSVPGNYGYTF. This chain links TRBV9 with TRBJ1-2, with D uncertain. Trimming shortened V by 2 bases and J by 2 bases, and 7 bases separated the two germline ends. Looked up from germline, CDR1 is SGDLS and CDR2 is YYNGEE. The CDR3 has 13 amino acids.

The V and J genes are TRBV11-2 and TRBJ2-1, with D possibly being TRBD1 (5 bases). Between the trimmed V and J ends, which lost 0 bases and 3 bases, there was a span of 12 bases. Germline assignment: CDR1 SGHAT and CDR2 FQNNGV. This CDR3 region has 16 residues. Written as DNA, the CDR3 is TGTGCCAGCAGCTTAGATAGGGGCCGGAACTACAATGAGCAGTTCTTC. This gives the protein CASSLDRGRNYNEQFF.

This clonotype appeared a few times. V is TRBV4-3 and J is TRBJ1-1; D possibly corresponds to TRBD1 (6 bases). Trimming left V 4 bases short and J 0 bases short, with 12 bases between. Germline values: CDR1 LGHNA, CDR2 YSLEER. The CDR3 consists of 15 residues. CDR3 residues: CASSPHRALNTEAFF. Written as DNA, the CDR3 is TGCGCCAGCAGCCCGCACAGGGCCTTGAACACTGAAGCTTTCTTT.

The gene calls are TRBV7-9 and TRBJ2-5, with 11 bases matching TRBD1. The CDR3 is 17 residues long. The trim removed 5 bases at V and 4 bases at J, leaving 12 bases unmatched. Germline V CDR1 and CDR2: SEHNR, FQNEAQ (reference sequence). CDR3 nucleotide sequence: TGTGCCAGCAGCCTCGGGACAGGGGGTTTGGTATTAGAGACCCAGTACTTC. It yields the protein CASSLGTGGLVLETQYF.

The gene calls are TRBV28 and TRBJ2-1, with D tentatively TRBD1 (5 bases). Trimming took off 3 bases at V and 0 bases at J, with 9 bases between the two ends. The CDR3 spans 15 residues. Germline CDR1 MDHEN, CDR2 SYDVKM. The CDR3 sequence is CASSFQGSSYNEQFF. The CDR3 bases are TGTGCCAGCAGTTTTCAGGGTAGCTCCTACAATGAGCAGTTCTTC.

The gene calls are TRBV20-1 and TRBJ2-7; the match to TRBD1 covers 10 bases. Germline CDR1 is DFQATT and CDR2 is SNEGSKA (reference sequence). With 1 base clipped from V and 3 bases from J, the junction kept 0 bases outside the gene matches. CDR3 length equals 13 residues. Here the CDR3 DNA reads TGCAGTGCTAGAGGGACAGGGGGCTACGAGCAGTACTTC. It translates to CSARGTGGYEQYF.

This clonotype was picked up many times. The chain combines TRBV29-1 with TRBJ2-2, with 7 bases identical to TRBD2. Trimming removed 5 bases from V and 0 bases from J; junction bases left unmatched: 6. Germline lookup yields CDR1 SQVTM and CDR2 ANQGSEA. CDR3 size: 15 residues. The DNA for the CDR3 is TGCAGCGTTCGGCCGGGAGGAACGAACACCGGGGAGCTGTTTTTT. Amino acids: CSVRPGGTNTGELFF.

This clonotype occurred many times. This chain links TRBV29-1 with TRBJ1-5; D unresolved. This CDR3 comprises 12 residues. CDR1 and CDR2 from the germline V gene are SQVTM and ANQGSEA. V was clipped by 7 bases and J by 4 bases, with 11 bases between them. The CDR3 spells CSAALPNQPQHF. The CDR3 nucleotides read TGCAGCGCTGCCCTTCCAAATCAGCCCCAGCATTTT.

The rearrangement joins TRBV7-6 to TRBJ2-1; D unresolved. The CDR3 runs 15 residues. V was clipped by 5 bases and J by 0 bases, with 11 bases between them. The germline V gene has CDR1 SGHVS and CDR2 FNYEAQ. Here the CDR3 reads CASSAASGSYNEQFF. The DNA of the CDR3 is TGTGCCAGCAGCGCAGCATCGGGCTCCTACAATGAGCAGTTCTTC. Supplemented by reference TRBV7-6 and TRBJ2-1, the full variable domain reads GAGVSQSPRYKVTKRGQDVALRCDPISGHVSLYWYRQALGQGPEFLTYFNYEAQQDKSGLPNDRFSAERPEGSISTLTIQRTEQRDSAMYRCASSAASGSYNEQFFGPGTRLTVL.

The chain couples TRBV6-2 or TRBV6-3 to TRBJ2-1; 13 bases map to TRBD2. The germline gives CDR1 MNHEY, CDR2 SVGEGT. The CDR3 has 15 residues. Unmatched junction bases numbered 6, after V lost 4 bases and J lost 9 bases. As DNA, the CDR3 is TGTGCCAGCAGTTCCGGGACTAGCGGGATAAGTGAGCAGTTCTTC. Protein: CASSSGTSGISEQFF.